This is a list of T cell receptor beta chains from one sample in a study of blood T cell repertoires in COVID-19. Data came from immunoSEQ multiplex PCR; TCRdb stores just in-frame clones and leaves some out. Found here are fewer than 200,000 clones, 75% to 90% of them singletons; the top ten hold about 10%. Sequenced material: peripheral blood. The receptors shown here come from a woman over 75 with active or convalescent COVID-19. Each CDR3 is given with its conserved first and last residue. Fields, in order: J gene, D gene, clone size, V gene, CDR3 DNA, CDR3 protein. The D gene is left open where the match is weak. Size is stated for part of the rows, as once, few or many counts, or as a class when the clone is expanded.

j_gene: TRBJ2-1
d_gene: NA
abundance: once
v_gene: TRBV12-3/TRBV12-4
CDR3nt: TGTGCCAGCAGGCCACAGGGCTACAATGAGCAGTTCTTC
CDR3aa: CASRPQGYNEQFF

j_gene: TRBJ2-3
d_gene: TRBD1
abundance: NA
v_gene: TRBV7-3
CDR3nt: TGTGCCAGCAGCCCTCAGACAGGGGTCACAGATACGCAGTATTTT
CDR3aa: CASSPQTGVTDTQYF

j_gene: TRBJ1-4
d_gene: NA
abundance: NA
v_gene: TRBV12-5
CDR3nt: TGTGCTAGTGGCCGGGCCTCAGCGGCCGAAAAACTGTTTTTT
CDR3aa: CASGRASAAEKLFF

j_gene: TRBJ2-2
d_gene: NA
abundance: NA
v_gene: TRBV18
CDR3nt: TGTGCCAGCTCCCCCCCAGGGACGAACACCGGGGAGCTGTTTTTT
CDR3aa: CASSPPGTNTGELFF

j_gene: TRBJ1-5
d_gene: TRBD1
abundance: NA
v_gene: TRBV2
CDR3nt: TGTGCCAGCAGTGGTCAAACAGGGGGCCGAAGCAATCAGCCCCAGCATTTT
CDR3aa: CASSGQTGGRSNQPQHF

j_gene: TRBJ1-2
d_gene: NA
abundance: NA
v_gene: TRBV5-1
CDR3nt: TGCGCCAGCAGCTTGGCCGGGGGGCTCATGACTTGGTACACCTTC
CDR3aa: CASSLAGGLMTWYTF

j_gene: TRBJ2-1
d_gene: TRBD2
abundance: NA
v_gene: TRBV7-2
CDR3nt: TGTGCCAGCTTCCCCTCTAGCGGGGGGTACAATGAGCAGTTCTTC
CDR3aa: CASFPSSGGYNEQFF

j_gene: TRBJ1-6
d_gene: NA
abundance: NA
v_gene: TRBV27
CDR3nt: TGTGCCAGCAGTTTATCGGGCAGACAGAATTCACCCCTCCACTTT
CDR3aa: CASSLSGRQNSPLHF

j_gene: TRBJ2-1
d_gene: NA
abundance: NA
v_gene: TRBV19
CDR3nt: TGTGCCAGTTCCGAGACAAACAATGAGCAGTTCTTC
CDR3aa: CASSETNNEQFF

j_gene: TRBJ1-6
d_gene: NA
abundance: few
v_gene: TRBV18
CDR3nt: TGTGCCAGCTCACGGGACACTACCGGCTCACCCCTCCACTTT
CDR3aa: CASSRDTTGSPLHF

j_gene: TRBJ1-4
d_gene: NA
abundance: NA
v_gene: TRBV7-9
CDR3nt: TGTGCCAGCAGCCCCGTGGGGGGGCAGGGGGAAAAACTGTTTTTT
CDR3aa: CASSPVGGQGEKLFF

j_gene: TRBJ2-1
d_gene: TRBD2
abundance: NA
v_gene: TRBV4-3
CDR3nt: TGCGCCAGCAGCCAAGATAGCGGGGGATACAATGAGCAGTTCTTC
CDR3aa: CASSQDSGGYNEQFF

j_gene: TRBJ1-2
d_gene: NA
abundance: NA
v_gene: TRBV7-2
CDR3nt: TGTGCCAGCACCTCCGGGGGGAAGGGCTACACCTTC
CDR3aa: CASTSGGKGYTF

j_gene: TRBJ1-4
d_gene: TRBD1
abundance: NA
v_gene: TRBV19
CDR3nt: TGTGCCAGTAGTATAGCGAAGGGGGCGCGTACTAATGAAAAACTGTTTTTT
CDR3aa: CASSIAKGARTNEKLFF

j_gene: TRBJ1-3
d_gene: TRBD1
abundance: NA
v_gene: TRBV6-5
CDR3nt: TGTGCCAGCAGTTTCGGACAGGCCTCTGGAAACACCATATATTTT
CDR3aa: CASSFGQASGNTIYF